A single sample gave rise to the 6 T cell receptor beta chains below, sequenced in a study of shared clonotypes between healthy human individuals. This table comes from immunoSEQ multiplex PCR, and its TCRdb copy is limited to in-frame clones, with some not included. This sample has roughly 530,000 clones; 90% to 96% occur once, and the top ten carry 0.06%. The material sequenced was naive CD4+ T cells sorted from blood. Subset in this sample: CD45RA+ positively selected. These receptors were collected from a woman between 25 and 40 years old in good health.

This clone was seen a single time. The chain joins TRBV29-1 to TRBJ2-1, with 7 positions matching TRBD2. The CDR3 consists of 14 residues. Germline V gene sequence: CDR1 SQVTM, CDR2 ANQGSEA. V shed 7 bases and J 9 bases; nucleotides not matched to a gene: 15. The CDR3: CSASVGGTTGEQFF. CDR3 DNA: TGCAGCGCCAGCGTGGGAGGGACTACAGGTGAGCAGTTCTTC.

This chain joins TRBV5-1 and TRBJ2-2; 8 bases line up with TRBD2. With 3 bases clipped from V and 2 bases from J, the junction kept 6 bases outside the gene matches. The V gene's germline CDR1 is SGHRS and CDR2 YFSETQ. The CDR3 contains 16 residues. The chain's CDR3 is CASSSKSGSNTGELFF. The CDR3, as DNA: TGCGCCAGCAGCTCAAAAAGCGGGAGCAACACCGGGGAGCTGTTTTTT.

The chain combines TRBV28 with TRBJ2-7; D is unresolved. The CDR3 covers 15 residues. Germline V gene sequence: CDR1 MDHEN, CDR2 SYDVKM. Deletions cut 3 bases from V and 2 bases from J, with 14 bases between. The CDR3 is CASSFSRGVAYEQYF. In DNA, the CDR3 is TGTGCCAGCAGTTTCTCCCGCGGTGTGGCCTACGAGCAGTACTTC.

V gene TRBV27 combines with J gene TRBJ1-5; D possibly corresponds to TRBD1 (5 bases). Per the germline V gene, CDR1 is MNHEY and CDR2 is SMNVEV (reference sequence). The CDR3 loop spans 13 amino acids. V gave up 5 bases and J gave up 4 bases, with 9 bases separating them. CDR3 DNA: TGTGCCAGCAGTCTAAGACAGAATCAGCCCCAGCATTTT. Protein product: CASSLRQNQPQHF.

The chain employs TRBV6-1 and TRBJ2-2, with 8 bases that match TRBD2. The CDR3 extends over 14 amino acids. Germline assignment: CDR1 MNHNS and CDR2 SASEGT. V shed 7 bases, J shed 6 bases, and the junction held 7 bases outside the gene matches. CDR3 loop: CASKRESVSGELFF. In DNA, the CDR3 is TGTGCCAGCAAGCGGGAGTCGGTTTCCGGGGAGCTGTTTTTT.

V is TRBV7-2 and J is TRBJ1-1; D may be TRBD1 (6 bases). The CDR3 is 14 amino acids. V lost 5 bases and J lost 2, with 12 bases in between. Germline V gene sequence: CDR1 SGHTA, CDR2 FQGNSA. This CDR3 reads CASSPSGGNTEAFF. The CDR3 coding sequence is TGTGCCAGCAGCCCGTCCGGGGGCAACACTGAAGCTTTCTTT.